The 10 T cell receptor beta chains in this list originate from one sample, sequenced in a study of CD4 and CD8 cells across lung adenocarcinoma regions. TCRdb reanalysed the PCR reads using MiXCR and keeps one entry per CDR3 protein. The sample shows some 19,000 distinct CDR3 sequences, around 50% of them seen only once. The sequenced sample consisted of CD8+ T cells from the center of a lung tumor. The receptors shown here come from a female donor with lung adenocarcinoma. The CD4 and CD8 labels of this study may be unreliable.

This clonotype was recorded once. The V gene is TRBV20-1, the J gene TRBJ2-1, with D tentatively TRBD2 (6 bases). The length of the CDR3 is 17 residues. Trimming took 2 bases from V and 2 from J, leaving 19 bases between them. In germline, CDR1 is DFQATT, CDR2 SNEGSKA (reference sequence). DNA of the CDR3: TGCAGTGCTAGATCAACAACCGGAGGGGTGACCTACAATGAGCAGTTCTTC. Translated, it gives CSARSTTGGVTYNEQFF.

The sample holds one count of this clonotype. The CDR3 DNA sequence: TGCGCCGGCACGGGGCTGCGAGCCAAAAACATTCAGTACTTC. It yields the protein CAGTGLRAKNIQYF. The V gene is TRBV10-1, the J gene TRBJ2-4; either TRBD1 or TRBD2 may fit D (5 bases each). From germline, CDR1 is WNHNN and CDR2 SYGVQD (reference sequence). This CDR3 has 14 amino acids. V dropped 11 bases and J dropped 0 bases, with 14 bases sitting between them.

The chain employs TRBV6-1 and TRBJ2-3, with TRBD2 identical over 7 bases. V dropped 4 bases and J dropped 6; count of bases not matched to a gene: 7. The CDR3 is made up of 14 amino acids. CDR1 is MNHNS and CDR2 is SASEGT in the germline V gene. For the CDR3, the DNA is TGTGCCAGCAGTGCTCCAGGGAGGGCGGATACGCAGTATTTT. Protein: CASSAPGRADTQYF.

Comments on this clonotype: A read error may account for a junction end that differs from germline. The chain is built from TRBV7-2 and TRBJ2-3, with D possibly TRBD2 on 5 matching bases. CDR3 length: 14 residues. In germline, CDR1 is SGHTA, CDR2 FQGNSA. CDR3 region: CAGSGCRDQDTQYF. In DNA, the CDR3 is TGTGCGGGCAGCGGATGCCGTGACCAAGATACGCAGTATTTC.

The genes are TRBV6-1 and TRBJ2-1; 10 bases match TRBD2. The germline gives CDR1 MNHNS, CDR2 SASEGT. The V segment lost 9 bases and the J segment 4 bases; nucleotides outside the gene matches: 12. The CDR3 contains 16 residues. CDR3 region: CASKIAGGQSYNEQFF. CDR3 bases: TGTGCCAGTAAAATAGCGGGAGGCCAATCGTACAATGAGCAGTTCTTC.

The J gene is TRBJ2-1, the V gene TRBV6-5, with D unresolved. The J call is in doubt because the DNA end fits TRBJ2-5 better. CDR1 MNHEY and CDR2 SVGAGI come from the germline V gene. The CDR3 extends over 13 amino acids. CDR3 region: CASSYLGQETQYF. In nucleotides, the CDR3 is TGTGCCAGCAGTTATCTGGGCCAAGAGACCCAGTACTTC.

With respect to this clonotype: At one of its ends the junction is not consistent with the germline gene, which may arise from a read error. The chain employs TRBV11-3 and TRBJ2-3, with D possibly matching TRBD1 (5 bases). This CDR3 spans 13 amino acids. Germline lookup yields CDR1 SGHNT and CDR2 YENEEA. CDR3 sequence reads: CAWGLVVTNTQYF. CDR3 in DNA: TGTGCCTGGGGCCTCGTAGTGACAAATACGCAGTATTTC.

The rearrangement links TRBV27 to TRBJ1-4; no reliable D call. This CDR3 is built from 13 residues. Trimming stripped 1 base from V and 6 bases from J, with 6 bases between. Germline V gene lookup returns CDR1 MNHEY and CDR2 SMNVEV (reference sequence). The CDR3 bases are TGTGCCAGCAGTTTATTAGGTGATGAAAAACTGTTTTTT. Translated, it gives CASSLLGDEKLFF.

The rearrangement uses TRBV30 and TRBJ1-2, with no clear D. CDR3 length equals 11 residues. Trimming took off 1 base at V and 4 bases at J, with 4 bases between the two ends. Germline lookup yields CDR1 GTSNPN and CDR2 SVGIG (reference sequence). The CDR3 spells CAWSGAYGYTF. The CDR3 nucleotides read TGTGCCTGGAGTGGGGCCTATGGCTACACCTTC.

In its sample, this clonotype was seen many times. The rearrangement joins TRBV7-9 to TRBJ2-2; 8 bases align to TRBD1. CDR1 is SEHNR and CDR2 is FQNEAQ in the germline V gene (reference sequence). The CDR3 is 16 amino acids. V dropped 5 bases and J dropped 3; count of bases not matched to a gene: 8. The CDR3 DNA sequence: TGTGCCAGCAGCAACGGACAGGGTTTCTACACCGGGGAGCTGTTTTTT. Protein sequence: CASSNGQGFYTGELFF.